Below, 8 T cell receptor beta chains from the same sample are listed, as sequenced in a study of patients and donors after allogeneic stem cell transplantation. TCRdb passed the RT-PCR reads through MiXCR, listing each CDR3 protein once. In the table there are roughly 140,000 distinct CDR3 sequences, approximately 37% of which are singletons. The sample comprised blood, either unsorted or a sorted T cell fraction (not recorded which). Every receptor here comes from a human donor who was either an allogeneic HSCT recipient or a stem cell or donor lymphocyte infusion donor (not recorded which). It is not recorded whose cells these are; they may come from a transplant donor.

This clonotype was seen a handful of times. The gene calls are TRBV7-8 and TRBJ1-5; weak D call: TRBD1 (5 bases). V was cut by 5 bases and J by 4 bases, with 15 bases left in between. The length of the CDR3 is 15 residues. The V gene's germline CDR1 is SGHVS and CDR2 FQNEAQ. Here the CDR3 reads CASSLGARGNQPQHF. The CDR3 nucleotides read TGTGCCAGCAGCCTAGGGGCTCGGGGGAATCAGCCCCAGCATTTT.

This chain joins TRBV9 and TRBJ1-1; D is ambiguous. This CDR3 is built from 15 residues. Deletions cut 0 bases from V and 6 bases from J, with 15 bases between. Germline-derived CDR1 and CDR2 are SGDLS and YYNGEE. CDR3 sequence: CASSVGWNRNAEAFF. The CDR3 DNA sequence: TGTGCCAGCAGCGTAGGATGGAATCGAAACGCTGAAGCTTTCTTT.

The chain recombines TRBV20-1 with TRBJ2-3; D perhaps matches TRBD2 (5 bases). CDR3 size: 12 residues. V lost 1 base, J lost 4 bases, and 6 bases lay in between. Germline V lookup: CDR1 DFQATT, CDR2 SNEGSKA (reference sequence). CDR3 sequence (DNA): TGCAGTGCTAGAGGGGGAGCAGATACGCAGTATTTT. It encodes CSARGGADTQYF.

The V gene is TRBV4-3, the J gene TRBJ1-5; D unclear. Deletions cut 0 bases from V and 6 bases from J, with 15 bases between. Looked up from germline, CDR1 is LGHNA and CDR2 is YSLEER. This CDR3 comprises 16 residues. CDR3 region: CASSQDYGVGGQPQHF. The CDR3 bases are TGCGCCAGCAGCCAAGATTACGGGGTGGGTGGTCAGCCCCAGCATTTT.

This clonotype was counted a few times. CDR3 DNA sequence: TGCGCCAGCAGCTTGGATGGGGGGCGAGGCAATCAGCCCCAGCATTTT. Protein: CASSLDGGRGNQPQHF. V and J are TRBV5-1 and TRBJ1-5; tentative D call: TRBD1 (6 bases). The CDR3 loop spans 16 amino acids. CDR1 and CDR2 from the germline V gene are SGHRS and YFSETQ. V was shortened by 0 bases and J by 2 bases, with 12 bases between the two germline ends. Variable domain in full (rest from reference TRBV5-1 and TRBJ1-5): KAGVTQTPRYLIKTRGQQVTLSCSPISGHRSVSWYQQTPGQGLQFLFEYFSETQRNKGNFPGRFSGRQFSNSRSEMNVSTLELGDSALYLCASSLDGGRGNQPQHFGDGTRLSIL.

This clonotype was observed a few times. The chain has TRBV4-2 and TRBJ2-5; TRBD2 is a possible D gene (5 bases). The V end was cut by 1 base, the J end by 7 bases, with 16 bases between. The length of the CDR3 is 15 residues. CDR1 LGHNA and CDR2 YNFKEQ come from the germline V gene. The chain's CDR3 is CASSQGGLVLGTQYF. The CDR3 DNA reads TGTGCCAGCAGCCAAGGAGGGCTAGTACTAGGGACCCAGTACTTC.

This chain connects TRBV5-1 to TRBJ1-1; no clear D. The germline V and J ends were trimmed by 3 bases and 5 bases, with 11 bases remaining between them. This CDR3 contains 13 residues. Germline CDR1 SGHRS, CDR2 YFSETQ. CDR3 nucleotides: TGCGCCAGCAGCTCTAAGAACGTTACTGAAGCTTTCTTT. It is translated as CASSSKNVTEAFF.

The rearrangement links TRBV5-1 to TRBJ1-3, with a possible D match to TRBD1 (6 bases). Germline V gene data show CDR1 as SGHRS and CDR2 as YFSETQ. Trimming took off 5 bases at V and 0 bases at J, with 18 bases between the two ends. The CDR3 totals 17 residues. This CDR3 is CASSPIGQSYSGNTIYF. In DNA, the CDR3 is TGCGCCAGCAGTCCTATTGGACAGTCTTACTCTGGAAACACCATATATTTT.